The 28 T cell receptor beta chains below were found in one sample sequenced in a study of response to subunit inactivated influenza vaccine. TCRdb reprocessed the RT-PCR reads via MiXCR and lists one record per CDR3 protein. This sample has under 500,000 distinct CDR3 sequences, with 9.5% to 13% found just once. The sample here was PBMCs from blood, taken about 40 days after vaccination. Receptor source: a man over 45 who received an inactivated influenza vaccine.

The CDR3 nucleotides read TGTGCCAGCAGCCAGCGGGGGTTGGACGAGCAGTACTTC. It yields the protein CASSQRGLDEQYF. This sequence joins TRBV3-1 and TRBJ2-7; 7 nucleotides match TRBD2. The germline gives CDR1 LGHDT, CDR2 YNNKEL (reference sequence). After removal of 3 bases from V and 5 bases from J, the junction contained 4 bases not matched to a gene. CDR3 length: 13 amino acids.

There are a few counts of this clonotype. This sequence joins TRBV7-2 and TRBJ1-4, with 7 bases that match TRBD1. From germline, CDR1 is SGHTA and CDR2 FQGNSA. The CDR3 consists of 22 residues. Trimming took 5 bases from V and 0 from J; bases not matched to a gene: 24. The CDR3 DNA reads as TGTGCCAGCAGCGACCCCTGGATACCGGGACAGCGCTACCCGACAACTAATGAAAAACTGTTTTTT. This encodes CASSDPWIPGQRYPTTNEKLFF.

This clonotype was seen ten or more times. This chain links TRBV12-3 or TRBV12-4 with TRBJ2-7; D is tentatively TRBD1 or TRBD2 (5 bases each). The ends were cut back, 4 bases at V and 3 bases at J, with 10 bases in the middle. CDR3 length: 13 residues. CDR3 bases: TGTGCCAGCAGTTCCAGGGAGATCTACGAGCAGTACTTC. This translates into CASSSREIYEQYF.

This clonotype was counted only a few times. The chain uses TRBV4-3 and TRBJ2-1, with 8 bases aligning to TRBD2. Trimming removed 3 bases from V and 8 bases from J; junction bases left unmatched: 12. This CDR3 region has 16 residues. Germline V gene lookup returns CDR1 LGHNA and CDR2 YSLEER. DNA of the CDR3: TGCGCCAGCAGCCAGATTACTAGCGGCAAAAGCCATGAGCAGTTCTTC. This codes for CASSQITSGKSHEQFF.

This clonotype was seen a few times. This chain joins TRBV20-1 and TRBJ2-1, with 12 positions matching TRBD2. CDR1 and CDR2 (germline): DFQATT, SNEGSKA (reference sequence). The CDR3 is 14 amino acids. The junction had 5 bases not matched to a gene; V was cut back by 4 bases and J by 7 bases. CDR3 sequence reads: CSATSGGAGNEQFF. The CDR3 DNA reads as TGCAGTGCTACTAGCGGGGGGGCCGGTAATGAGCAGTTCTTC.

The gene calls are TRBV12-3 or TRBV12-4 and TRBJ1-1; weak D call: TRBD1 (5 bases). CDR3 length: 15 amino acids. V was cut by 2 bases and J by 2 bases, with 12 bases left in between. CDR3 region: CASSLTPDRNTEAFF. The CDR3 bases are TGTGCCAGCAGTTTAACCCCTGACAGAAACACTGAAGCTTTCTTT.

This clonotype was counted ten times or more. J is TRBJ2-1 and V is TRBV5-1; no clear D. The CDR3 has 14 residues. Germline values: CDR1 SGHRS, CDR2 YFSETQ. V was shortened by 4 bases and J by 1 base, with 9 bases between the two germline ends. In DNA, the CDR3 is TGCGCCAGCAGCCGTGGGATATCCTACAATGAGCAGTTCTTC. This translates into CASSRGISYNEQFF. The complete variable domain, with remaining parts taken from reference TRBV5-1 and TRBJ2-1, reads KAGVTQTPRYLIKTRGQQVTLSCSPISGHRSVSWYQQTPGQGLQFLFEYFSETQRNKGNFPGRFSGRQFSNSRSEMNVSTLELGDSALYLCASSRGISYNEQFFGPGTRLTVL.

The V and J genes are TRBV15 and TRBJ2-7; D is uncertain. The V gene's germline CDR1 is LNHNV and CDR2 YYDKDF (reference sequence). This CDR3 has 14 amino acids. V lost 2 bases and J 3 bases, leaving 11 bases between the germline ends. CDR3 bases: TGTGCCACCAGCAGATCCGTAGGAGACTACGAGCAGTACTTC. Residues: CATSRSVGDYEQYF.

The chain combines TRBV7-3 with TRBJ2-7; D is perhaps TRBD2 (5 bases). V lost 5 bases, J lost 3 bases, and 14 bases lay in between. Germline V CDR1 and CDR2: SGHTA, FQGTGA. This CDR3 is built from 14 residues. The CDR3 is CASSPEGASYEQYF. CDR3 coding DNA: TGTGCCAGCAGCCCCGAGGGAGCGAGCTACGAGCAGTACTTC.

This clonotype was seen more than once but under ten times. The chain joins TRBV7-8 to TRBJ1-1, with D uncertain. Trimming took 5 bases from V and 0 from J, leaving 10 bases between them. Germline loops: CDR1 SGHVS, CDR2 FQNEAQ. The CDR3 spans 14 residues. The CDR3 sequence: CASSADEMNTEAFF. In DNA form, the CDR3 reads TGTGCCAGCAGCGCGGACGAGATGAACACTGAAGCTTTCTTT.

This clonotype was seen a few times. V and J are TRBV12-3 or TRBV12-4 and TRBJ1-5, with D unresolved. Deletions cut 5 bases from V and 5 bases from J, with 10 bases between. This CDR3 has 13 amino acids. The CDR3 sequence is CASSITRDQPQHF. The CDR3 DNA is TGTGCCAGCAGTATCACCCGGGATCAGCCCCAGCATTTT.

This clonotype was seen ten or more times. The chain has TRBV6-1 and TRBJ2-2; 11 bases line up with TRBD1. Losses at the gene ends were 5 bases for V and 3 bases for J; bases not matched to a gene: 11. The CDR3 length is 18 residues. CDR1 is MNHNS, CDR2 SASEGT, per germline. CDR3 in DNA: TGTGCCAGCAGTAGGGGACAGGGGGGCCCCTCGTACACCGGGGAGCTGTTTTTT. It yields the protein CASSRGQGGPSYTGELFF.

The chain recombines TRBV4-1 with TRBJ1-1; D may be TRBD1 (5 bases). Germline CDR1 reads MGHRA; CDR2 reads YSYEKL. CDR3 size: 14 residues. Trimming stripped 1 base from V and 4 bases from J, with 10 bases between. CDR3 coding DNA: TGCGCCAGCAGCCAAGTCGCAGGGAGCACTGAAGCTTTCTTT. It is translated as CASSQVAGSTEAFF.

The chain combines TRBV5-1 with TRBJ2-3, with 10 positions matching TRBD2. The V gene end was trimmed by 4 bases and the J gene end by 5 bases; junction bases not matched to a gene: 10. The CDR3 consists of 16 residues. CDR1 and CDR2 from the germline V gene are SGHRS and YFSETQ. CDR3 DNA: TGCGCCAGCAGCCAACCTAGCGGGAGTCCGGGAGATACGCAGTATTTT. Protein product: CASSQPSGSPGDTQYF.

The rearrangement uses TRBV7-8 and TRBJ2-7, with D hard to call. The CDR3 extends over 14 amino acids. V lost 4 bases to trimming and J lost 3 bases, with 13 bases between them. Germline CDR1 reads SGHVS; CDR2 reads FQNEAQ. Here the CDR3 DNA reads TGTGCCAGCAGCTCCACATGGCGGAACTACGAGCAGTACTTC. Translated, it gives CASSSTWRNYEQYF.

This clonotype was observed once. This chain links TRBV20-1 with TRBJ1-1; a weak D match, TRBD1 (6 bases). V was pared by 0 bases and J by 7 bases, with 15 bases between. From germline, CDR1 is DFQATT and CDR2 SNEGSKA (reference sequence). CDR3 length: 14 residues. Here the CDR3 reads CSARDYQGHNEAFF. For the CDR3, the DNA is TGCAGTGCTAGAGATTATCAGGGACACAATGAAGCTTTCTTT.

This clonotype came up many times. V is TRBV6-6 and J is TRBJ1-2; 9 bases match TRBD1. The V and J ends lost 2 bases and 8 bases, in that order; junction bases with no gene match: 3. Germline V gene lookup returns CDR1 MNHNY and CDR2 SVGAGI (reference sequence). The CDR3 contains 13 residues. This chain's CDR3 is CASSYGTGKGYTF. CDR3 DNA sequence: TGTGCCAGCAGTTACGGGACAGGGAAGGGCTACACCTTC.

This sequence joins TRBV5-1 and TRBJ2-1; D is ambiguous. The CDR3 extends over 14 amino acids. With 0 bases removed from V and 2 bases from J, the gap between germline ends came to 6 bases. CDR1 and CDR2 (germline): SGHRS, YFSETQ. The CDR3 loop is CASSLDGPYNEQFF. In nucleotides, the CDR3 is TGCGCCAGCAGCTTGGATGGTCCCTACAATGAGCAGTTCTTC. The variable domain in full, completed from reference TRBV5-1 and TRBJ2-1, reads KAGVTQTPRYLIKTRGQQVTLSCSPISGHRSVSWYQQTPGQGLQFLFEYFSETQRNKGNFPGRFSGRQFSNSRSEMNVSTLELGDSALYLCASSLDGPYNEQFFGPGTRLTVL.

The genes are TRBV6-2 or TRBV6-3 and TRBJ2-1, with D maybe TRBD1 (5 bases). Trimming took off 5 bases at V and 8 bases at J, with 16 bases between the two ends. The CDR3 sequence is 14 residues long. CDR1 and CDR2 (germline): MNHEY, SVGEGT. The CDR3 protein is CASSPLLDSDEQFF. DNA for the CDR3: TGTGCCAGCAGTCCCCTACTTGACAGCGATGAGCAGTTCTTC.

This clonotype occurred many times. V and J are TRBV29-1 and TRBJ2-2; no reliable D call. Trimming stripped 6 bases from V and 6 bases from J, with 11 bases between. This CDR3 is built from 12 residues. Germline V lookup: CDR1 SQVTM, CDR2 ANQGSEA. The CDR3: CSVRPGAGELFF. DNA for the CDR3: TGCAGCGTACGGCCTGGGGCCGGGGAGCTGTTTTTT.

CDR3 DNA: TGTGCCAGCAGCGGGGTAAAAGAGACCCAGTACTTC. Its protein product is CASSGVKETQYF. The J gene is TRBJ2-5, the V gene TRBV9; no firm D call. CDR3 size: 12 residues. The V end lost 3 bases, the J end lost 3 bases, and 6 bases lay between the germline ends. CDR1 is SGDLS, CDR2 YYNGEE, per germline.

The chain recombines TRBV7-9 with TRBJ2-3; unclear D gene. The germline V gene has CDR1 SEHNR and CDR2 FQNEAQ (reference sequence). The CDR3 contains 15 residues. V was trimmed by 5 bases and J by 0 bases, leaving 12 bases between them. CDR3 residues: CASSPLTSSTDTQYF. CDR3 DNA: TGTGCCAGCAGCCCACTGACATCTAGCACAGATACGCAGTATTTT.

The rearrangement links TRBV29-1 to TRBJ2-1, with 8 bases aligning to TRBD2. The CDR3 loop spans 15 amino acids. V lost 6 bases and J lost 0; bases outside the gene matches: 7. CDR1 and CDR2 from the germline V gene are SQVTM and ANQGSEA. CDR3 sequence reads: CSVHRGGPSYNEQFF. DNA of the CDR3: TGCAGCGTCCATCGGGGGGGGCCCTCCTACAATGAGCAGTTCTTC.

This clonotype has only a few counts. The rearrangement links TRBV14 to TRBJ1-1; the match to TRBD1 covers 9 bases. The CDR3 runs 15 residues. The germline V gene has CDR1 SGHDN and CDR2 FVKESK. V lost 1 base, J lost 1 base, and 1 base stayed unmatched. Here the CDR3 reads CASSQVDRGNTEAFF. CDR3 coding DNA: TGTGCCAGCAGCCAAGTGGACAGGGGGAACACTGAAGCTTTCTTT. Full variable domain (rest looked up from reference TRBV14 and TRBJ1-1): EAGVTQFPSHSVIEKGQTVTLRCDPISGHDNLYWYRRVMGKEIKFLLHFVKESKQDESGMPNNRFLAERTGGTYSTLKVQPAELEDSGVYFCASSQVDRGNTEAFFGQGTRLTVV.

This clonotype occurred a few times. The genes are TRBV11-1 and TRBJ2-2, with 8 bases that match TRBD2. Germline-derived CDR1 and CDR2 are SGHAT and FQDESV (reference sequence). The V and J ends lost 6 bases and 1 base, in that order; junction bases with no gene match: 13. The CDR3 has 18 amino acids. CDR3 nucleotides: TGTGCCAGCAGGCTTCCCTTTCGTCTAGCGGGGAACACCGGGGAGCTGTTTTTT. Protein: CASRLPFRLAGNTGELFF.

The rearrangement joins TRBV7-7 to TRBJ2-3; 11 bases map to TRBD1. V trimming: 2 bases; J trimming: 5 bases; junction bases outside the gene matches: 12. Germline lookup yields CDR1 SSHAT and CDR2 FNYEAQ (reference sequence). The CDR3 consists of 18 residues. The CDR3 spells CASSLSSGTGGRGDTQYF. DNA for the CDR3: TGTGCCAGCAGCTTATCGTCCGGGACAGGGGGTCGGGGAGATACGCAGTATTTT. Using reference TRBV7-7 and TRBJ2-3 for the parts outside the CDR3, the full variable domain is GAGVSQSPRYKVTKRGQDVTLRCDPISSHATLYWYQQALGQGPEFLTYFNYEAQPDKSGLPSDRFSAERPEGSISTLTIQRTEQRDSAMYRCASSLSSGTGGRGDTQYFGPGTRLTVL.

The J gene is TRBJ2-5, the V gene TRBV5-1; D unresolved. The CDR3 has 15 amino acids. Trimming cost V 0 bases and J 0 bases, with 9 bases left between them. Germline loops: CDR1 SGHRS, CDR2 YFSETQ. The CDR3 coding sequence is TGCGCCAGCAGCTTGGGGGGATACAACCAAGAGACCCAGTACTTC. This translates into CASSLGGYNQETQYF.

This clonotype was counted at least ten times. The chain carries TRBV7-2 and TRBJ2-1; the D gene is possibly TRBD2 (6 bases). The CDR3 extends over 15 amino acids. V gave up 1 base and J gave up 5 bases, with 12 bases separating them. Germline V gives CDR1 SGHTA, CDR2 FQGNSA. The CDR3 sequence is CASSLEGSGNNEQFF. CDR3 nucleotides: TGTGCCAGCAGCTTAGAGGGTAGCGGAAACAATGAGCAGTTCTTC.